This TCR beta chain emerged from a study of cytotoxic CD8 clonotypes in ibrutinib-treated CLL. For the study at large: Researchers reported ten to eleven relapsed/refractory and about 14 treatment-naive patients, 17 of them IGHV unmutated.

A word on this clone: Its cognate antigen is unknown.

Study results and limitations: Treatment saw public clonotypes, which were uncommon, either contract or stay stable. Upon ibrutinib response clonality rose, and upon progression it fell back toward baseline. Baseline-level clonality went beyond age-matched healthy donors and moved in step with circulating CD8+ T-cell counts.

Repertoires were generated with immunoSEQ multiplex PCR, while TCRdb's copy carries only in-frame clones and drops some. Altogether tens of thousands of clones are present, 56% being singletons, with the ten largest covering just over 20%. CDR1 and CDR2 (germline): GTSNPN, SVGIG (reference sequence). Unmatched junction bases numbered 11, after V lost 5 bases and J lost 6 bases. CDR3 length: 14 amino acids. The V and J genes are TRBV30 and TRBJ1-1; 8 nucleotides agree with TRBD1. The sequence was obtained from a human donor with chronic lymphocytic leukemia. The sample here was PBMCs, taken after 24 months of ibrutinib treatment. DNA for the CDR3: TGTGCCTGGCACGGGCAGGGGGCACGAGCTGAAGCTTTCTTT. Its translation is CAWHGQGARAEAFF.